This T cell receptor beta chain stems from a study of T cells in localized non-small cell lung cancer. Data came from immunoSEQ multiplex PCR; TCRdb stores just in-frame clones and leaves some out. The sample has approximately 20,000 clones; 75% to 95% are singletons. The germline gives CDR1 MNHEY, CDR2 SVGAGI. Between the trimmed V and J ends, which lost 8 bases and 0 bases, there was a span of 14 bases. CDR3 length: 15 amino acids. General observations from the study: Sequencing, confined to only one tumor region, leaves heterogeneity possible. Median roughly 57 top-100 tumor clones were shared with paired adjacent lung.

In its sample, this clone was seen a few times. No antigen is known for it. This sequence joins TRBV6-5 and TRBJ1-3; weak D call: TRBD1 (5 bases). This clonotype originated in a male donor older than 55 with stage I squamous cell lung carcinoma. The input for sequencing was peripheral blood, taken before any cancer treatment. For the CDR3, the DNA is TGTGCCAGCCGGGACGGGGGGATCTCTGGAAACACCATATATTTT. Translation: CASRDGGISGNTIYF.